This TCR beta chain was sequenced during a study of blood T cell repertoires in COVID-19. Sequencing used immunoSEQ multiplex PCR; TCRdb keeps in-frame clones, though not all of them. The repertoire holds hundreds of thousands of clones, with around 88% as singletons. Participant ages covered roughly 18 to 89 years across 24 US areas. Sample: PBMCs or T cells enriched from blood (not recorded which). The receptor was isolated from a woman in her forties or fifties with acute COVID-19.

For the CDR3, the DNA is TGTGCCAGCTCACCAGGCGCTGGGCTTTCTGGAAACACCATATATTTT. Protein: CASSPGAGLSGNTIYF. The rearrangement links TRBV18 to TRBJ1-3, with D uncertain. With 2 bases removed from V and 1 base from J, the gap between germline ends came to 12 bases. Germline CDR1 is KGHSH and CDR2 is LQKENI. CDR3 length: 16 residues.